The T cell receptor beta chain described here comes from a study of tumor-infiltrating lymphocytes in oesophageal squamous cell carcinoma. Germline V gene sequence: CDR1 KGHDR, CDR2 SFDVKD. The CDR3 length equals 9 residues, ends included. TCRdb re-called the PCR reads through MiXCR, storing one row per CDR3 protein. The sample contains about 22,000 distinct CDR3 sequences, around 37% of which appear only once. Concerning this clonotype itself: In this CDR3 the conserved last residue, phenylalanine or tryptophan, is missing, so a read error is likely. The limits of the CDR3 on the DNA are not certain, so only TCRdb's listed CDR3 is given.

The sequenced sample consisted of esophageal tumor tissue. J is TRBJ2-7 and V is TRBV24-1; the D call of TRBD1 is as the table states it, not checked on the DNA. This TCR was sampled from a female donor with esophageal squamous cell carcinoma. CDR3: CATSDPPGT.